This TCR beta chain was identified during a study of blood T cell repertoires in COVID-19. This table comes from immunoSEQ multiplex PCR, and its TCRdb copy is limited to in-frame clones, with some not included. Here the sample spans roughly 80,000 clones, roughly 84% being singletons. Looked up from germline, CDR1 is MNHNS and CDR2 is SASEGT. The CDR3 consists of 15 residues. Trimming at V came to 1 base and at J to 11 bases, leaving 6 bases not matched to a gene. The J gene is TRBJ1-6, the V gene TRBV6-1; 9 bases line up with TRBD1. The sequenced sample was peripheral blood. The receptor comes from a man aged 45-60 years with acute or convalescent COVID-19. The CDR3 nucleotides are TGTGCCAGCAGTGAAGGCGGGACAGGGTTGACACCCCTCCACTTT. Translating gives CASSEGGTGLTPLHF.